This T cell receptor (beta chain) was profiled in a study of graft-versus-host responses after intestinal transplantation. Whole-study context: Every recipient had anti-thymocyte globulin induction and around three years of tacrolimus plus steroids. Study conclusions and caveats: Researchers found peak circulating GvH clone levels linked to early post-transplant HvG declines.

Produced via immunoSEQ multiplex PCR; TCRdb's table is partial and in-frame only. The repertoire has around 93,000 clones, 75% to 95% of them found once; the top ten carry approximately 5.6%. As for this clone: Its antigen is not known.

The V end was cut by 5 bases, the J end by 0 bases, with 11 bases between. The germline V gene encodes CDR1 MGHRA and CDR2 YSYEKL. This CDR3 region has 15 residues. Sequenced material: unstimulated CD8+ T cells sorted from spleen or lymph node cells, taken before intestinal transplant. The V gene is TRBV4-1, the J gene TRBJ1-5, with D uncertain. The receptor was isolated from a human donor who received an intestinal transplant. For the CDR3, the DNA is TGCGCCAGCAGCTGGGCCCATTATAGCAATCAGCCCCAGCATTTT. Protein product: CASSWAHYSNQPQHF.